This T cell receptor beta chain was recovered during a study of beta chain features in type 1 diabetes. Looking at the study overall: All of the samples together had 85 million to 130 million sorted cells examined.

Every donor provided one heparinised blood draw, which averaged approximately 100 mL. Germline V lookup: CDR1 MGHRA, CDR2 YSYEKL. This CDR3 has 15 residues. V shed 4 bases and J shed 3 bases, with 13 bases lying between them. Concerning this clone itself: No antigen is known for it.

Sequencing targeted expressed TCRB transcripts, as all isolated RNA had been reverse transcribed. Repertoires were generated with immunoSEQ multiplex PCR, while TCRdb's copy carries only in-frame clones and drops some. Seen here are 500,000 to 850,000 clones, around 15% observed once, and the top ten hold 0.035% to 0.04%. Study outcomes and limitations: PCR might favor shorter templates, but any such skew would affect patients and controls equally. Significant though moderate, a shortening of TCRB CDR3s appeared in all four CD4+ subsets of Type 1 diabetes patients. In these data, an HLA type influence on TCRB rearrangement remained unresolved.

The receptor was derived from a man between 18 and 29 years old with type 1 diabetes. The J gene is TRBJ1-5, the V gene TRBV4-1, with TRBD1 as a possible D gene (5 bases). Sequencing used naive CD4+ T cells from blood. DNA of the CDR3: TGCGCCAGCAGCCCGCAGGGCAGCCCCAATCAGCCCCAGCATTTT. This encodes CASSPQGSPNQPQHF.